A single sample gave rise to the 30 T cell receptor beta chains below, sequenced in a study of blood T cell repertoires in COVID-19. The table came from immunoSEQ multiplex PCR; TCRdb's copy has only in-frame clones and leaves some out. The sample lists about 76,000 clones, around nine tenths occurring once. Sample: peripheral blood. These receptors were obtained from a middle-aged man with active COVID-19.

The CDR3 here is CASSNTGTSPHEQYF. In DNA form, the CDR3 reads TGTGCCAGCAGCAATACCGGGACTAGTCCCCACGAGCAGTACTTC. This rearrangement joins TRBV7-3 to TRBJ2-7; 8 bases map to TRBD2. The CDR3 totals 15 residues. The germline V gene has CDR1 SGHTA and CDR2 FQGTGA. With 5 bases clipped from V and 5 bases from J, the junction kept 11 bases outside the gene matches.

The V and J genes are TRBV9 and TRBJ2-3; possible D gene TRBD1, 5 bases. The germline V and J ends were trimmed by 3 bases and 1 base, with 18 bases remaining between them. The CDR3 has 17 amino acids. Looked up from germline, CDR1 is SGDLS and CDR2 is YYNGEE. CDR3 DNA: TGTGCCAGCAGCGCCACAACAGGTGTGTTGGGCACAGATACGCAGTATTTT. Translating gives CASSATTGVLGTDTQYF.

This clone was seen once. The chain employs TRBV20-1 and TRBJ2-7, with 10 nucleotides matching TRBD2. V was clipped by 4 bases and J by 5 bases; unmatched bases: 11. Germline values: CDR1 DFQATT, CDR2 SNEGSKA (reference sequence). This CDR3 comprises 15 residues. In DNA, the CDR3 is TGCAGTGCTATTGATAGCGGGGGGACGGCTGACGAGCAGTACTTC. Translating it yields CSAIDSGGTADEQYF.

Here the CDR3 DNA reads TGTGCCAGCAGCTTGGACAGGGCGAACTATGGCTACACCTTC. Translation gives CASSLDRANYGYTF. The chain couples TRBV7-2 to TRBJ1-2; 8 bases line up with TRBD1. The trim removed 3 bases at V and 2 bases at J, leaving 2 bases unmatched. This CDR3 region has 14 residues. Germline V gene data show CDR1 as SGHTA and CDR2 as FQGNSA.

The chain's CDR3 is CASSQVKDFPTAGGEQYF. The CDR3 DNA follows: TGTGCCAGCAGCCAAGTGAAAGATTTTCCGACAGCGGGTGGGGAGCAGTACTTC. The rearrangement links TRBV4-2 to TRBJ2-7; a possible D gene is TRBD2 (6 bases). CDR1 is LGHNA and CDR2 is YNFKEQ in the germline V gene. The CDR3 extends over 18 amino acids. V was clipped by 1 base and J by 7 bases, with 26 bases between them.

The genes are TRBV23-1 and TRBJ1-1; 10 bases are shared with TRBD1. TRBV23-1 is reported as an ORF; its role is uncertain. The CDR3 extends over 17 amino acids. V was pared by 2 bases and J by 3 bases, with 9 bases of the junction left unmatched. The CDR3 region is CASSQPFKDRGDTEAFF. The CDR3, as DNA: TGCGCCAGCAGTCAACCATTTAAGGACAGGGGGGACACTGAAGCTTTCTTT.

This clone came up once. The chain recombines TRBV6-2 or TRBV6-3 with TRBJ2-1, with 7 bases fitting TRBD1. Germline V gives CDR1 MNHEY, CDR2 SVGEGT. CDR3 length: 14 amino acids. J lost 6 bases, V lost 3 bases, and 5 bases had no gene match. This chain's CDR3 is CASSYGRQGNEQFF. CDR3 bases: TGTGCCAGCAGTTATGGTCGACAGGGCAATGAGCAGTTCTTC.

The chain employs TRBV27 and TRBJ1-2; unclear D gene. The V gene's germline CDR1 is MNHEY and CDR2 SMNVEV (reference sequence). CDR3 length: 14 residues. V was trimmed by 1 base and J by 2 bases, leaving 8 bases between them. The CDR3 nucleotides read TGTGCCAGCAGTTTATGGCCAGGAAACTATGGCTACACCTTC. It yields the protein CASSLWPGNYGYTF.

The CDR3 loop reads CASSRQSYEQYF. The CDR3 coding sequence is TGTGCCAGCTCACGCCAGTCCTACGAGCAGTACTTC. The genes are TRBV18 and TRBJ2-7; D gene ambiguous. The CDR3 runs 12 residues. Trimming removed 4 bases from V and 1 base from J, with 5 bases in between. Germline V gives CDR1 KGHSH, CDR2 LQKENI.

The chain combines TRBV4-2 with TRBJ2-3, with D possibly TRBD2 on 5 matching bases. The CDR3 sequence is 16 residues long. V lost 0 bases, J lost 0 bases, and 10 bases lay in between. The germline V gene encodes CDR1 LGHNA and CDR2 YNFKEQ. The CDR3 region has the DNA TGTGCCAGCAGCCAAGATTCGCGGGCTAGCACAGATACGCAGTATTTT. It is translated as CASSQDSRASTDTQYF.

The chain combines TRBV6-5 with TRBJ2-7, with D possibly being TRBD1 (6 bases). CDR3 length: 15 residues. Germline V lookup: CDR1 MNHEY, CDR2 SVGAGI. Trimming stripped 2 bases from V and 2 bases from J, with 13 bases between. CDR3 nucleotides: TGTGCCAGCAGTTACCAGGGTGAGGGGGCCTACGAGCAGTACTTC. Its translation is CASSYQGEGAYEQYF.

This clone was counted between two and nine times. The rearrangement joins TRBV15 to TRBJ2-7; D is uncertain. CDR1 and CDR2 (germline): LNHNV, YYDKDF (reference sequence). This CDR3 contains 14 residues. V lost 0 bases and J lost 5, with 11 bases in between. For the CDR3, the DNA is TGTGCCACCAGCAGAGATTTGGCAGACAACGAGCAGTACTTC. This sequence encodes CATSRDLADNEQYF.

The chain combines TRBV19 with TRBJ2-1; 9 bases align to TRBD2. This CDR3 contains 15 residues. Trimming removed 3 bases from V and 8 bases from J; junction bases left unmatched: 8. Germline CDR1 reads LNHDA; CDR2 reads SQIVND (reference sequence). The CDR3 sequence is CASSIRLAGRDEQFF. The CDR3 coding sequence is TGTGCCAGTAGTATCCGGCTAGCGGGGAGGGATGAGCAGTTCTTC.

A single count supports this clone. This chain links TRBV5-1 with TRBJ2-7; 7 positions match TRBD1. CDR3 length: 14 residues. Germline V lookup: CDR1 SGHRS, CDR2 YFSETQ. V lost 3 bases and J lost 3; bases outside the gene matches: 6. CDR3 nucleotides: TGCGCCAGCAGCTCCCCGGGACAGCACTACGAGCAGTACTTC. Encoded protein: CASSSPGQHYEQYF.

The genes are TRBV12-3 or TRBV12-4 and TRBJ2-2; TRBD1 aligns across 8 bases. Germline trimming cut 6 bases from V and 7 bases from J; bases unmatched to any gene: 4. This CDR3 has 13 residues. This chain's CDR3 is CASRLQGVGELFF. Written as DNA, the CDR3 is TGTGCCAGCAGGCTACAGGGGGTCGGGGAGCTGTTTTTT.

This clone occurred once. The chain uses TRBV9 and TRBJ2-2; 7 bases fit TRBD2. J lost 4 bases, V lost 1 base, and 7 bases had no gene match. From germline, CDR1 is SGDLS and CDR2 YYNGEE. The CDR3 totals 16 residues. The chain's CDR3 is CASSVSAGDPTGELFF. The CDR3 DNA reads TGTGCCAGCAGCGTAAGCGCGGGAGACCCCACCGGGGAGCTGTTTTTT. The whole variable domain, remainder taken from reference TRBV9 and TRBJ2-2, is DSGVTQTPKHLITATGQRVTLRCSPRSGDLSVYWYQQSLDQGLQFLIQYYNGEERAKGNILERFSAQQFPDLHSELNLSSLELGDSALYFCASSVSAGDPTGELFFGEGSRLTVL.

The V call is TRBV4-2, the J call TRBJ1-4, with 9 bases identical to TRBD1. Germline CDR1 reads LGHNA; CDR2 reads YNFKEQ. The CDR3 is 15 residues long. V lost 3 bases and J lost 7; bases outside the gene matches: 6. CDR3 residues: CASSQTTGGTEKLFF. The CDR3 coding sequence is TGTGCCAGCAGCCAGACGACAGGGGGTACTGAAAAACTGTTTTTT.

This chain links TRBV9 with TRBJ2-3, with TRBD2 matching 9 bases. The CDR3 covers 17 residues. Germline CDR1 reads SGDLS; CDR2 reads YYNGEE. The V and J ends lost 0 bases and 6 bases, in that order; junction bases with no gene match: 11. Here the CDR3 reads CASSVGLSGSISDTQYF. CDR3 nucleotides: TGTGCCAGCAGCGTAGGTCTTAGCGGGAGTATTTCCGATACGCAGTATTTT.

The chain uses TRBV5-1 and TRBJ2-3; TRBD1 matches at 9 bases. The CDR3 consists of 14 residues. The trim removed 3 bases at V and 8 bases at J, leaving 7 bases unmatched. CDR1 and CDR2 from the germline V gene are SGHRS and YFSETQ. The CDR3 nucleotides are TGCGCCAGCAGCTGGGGACAGGGAGGGGGTACGCAGTATTTT. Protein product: CASSWGQGGGTQYF.

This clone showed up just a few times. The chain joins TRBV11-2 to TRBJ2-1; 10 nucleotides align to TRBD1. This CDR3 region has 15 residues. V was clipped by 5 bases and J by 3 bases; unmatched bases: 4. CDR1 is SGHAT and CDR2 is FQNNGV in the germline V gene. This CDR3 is CASSIGQGGYNEQFF. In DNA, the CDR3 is TGTGCCAGCAGCATTGGACAGGGGGGCTACAATGAGCAGTTCTTC.

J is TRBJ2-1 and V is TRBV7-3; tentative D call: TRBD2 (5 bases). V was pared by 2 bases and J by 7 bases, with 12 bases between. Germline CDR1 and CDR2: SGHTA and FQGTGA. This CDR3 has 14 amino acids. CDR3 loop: CASSLGRPGNEQFF. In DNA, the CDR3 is TGTGCCAGCAGCTTAGGGAGACCTGGGAATGAGCAGTTCTTC.

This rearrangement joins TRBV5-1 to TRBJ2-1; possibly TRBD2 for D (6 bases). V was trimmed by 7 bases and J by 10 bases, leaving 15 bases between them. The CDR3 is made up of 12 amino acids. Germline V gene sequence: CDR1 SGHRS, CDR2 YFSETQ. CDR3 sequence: CASALTRGEQFF. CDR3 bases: TGCGCCAGCGCACTTACTCGGGGGGAGCAGTTCTTC.

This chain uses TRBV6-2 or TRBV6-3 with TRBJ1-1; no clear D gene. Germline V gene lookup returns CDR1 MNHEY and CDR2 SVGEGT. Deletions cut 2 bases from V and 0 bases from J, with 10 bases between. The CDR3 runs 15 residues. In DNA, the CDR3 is TGTGCCAGCAGTTACGTCGAGGCGCTGAACACTGAAGCTTTCTTT. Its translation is CASSYVEALNTEAFF.

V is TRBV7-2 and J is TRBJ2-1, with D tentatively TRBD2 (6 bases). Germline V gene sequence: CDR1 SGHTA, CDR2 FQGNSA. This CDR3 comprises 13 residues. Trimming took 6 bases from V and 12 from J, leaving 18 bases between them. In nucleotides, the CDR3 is TGTGCCAGCAGTTCTATCCTAGGAGGGCCGCAGTTCTTC. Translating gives CASSSILGGPQFF.

CDR3 protein: CASRRTGTGALTF. Written as DNA, the CDR3 is TGTGCCAGCAGAAGAACCGGGACAGGGGCCTTGACTTTC. This rearrangement joins TRBV6-5 to TRBJ2-6, with 10 nucleotides matching TRBD1. CDR1 and CDR2 from the germline V gene are MNHEY and SVGAGI. J was trimmed by 17 bases and V by 6 bases; bases with no gene match: 10. The CDR3 totals 13 residues.

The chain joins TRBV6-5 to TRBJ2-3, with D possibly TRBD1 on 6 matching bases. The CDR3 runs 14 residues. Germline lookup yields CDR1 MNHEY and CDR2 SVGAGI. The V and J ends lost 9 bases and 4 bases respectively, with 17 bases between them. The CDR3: CASSRGIPPDTQYF. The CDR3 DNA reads TGTGCCAGTTCGAGGGGGATCCCCCCAGATACGCAGTATTTT.

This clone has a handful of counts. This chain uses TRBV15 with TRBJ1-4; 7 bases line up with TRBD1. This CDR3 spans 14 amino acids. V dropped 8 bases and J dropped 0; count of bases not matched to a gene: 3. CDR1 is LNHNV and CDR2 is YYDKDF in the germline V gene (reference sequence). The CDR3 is CATRQGTTNEKLFF. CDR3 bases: TGTGCCACCCGACAGGGAACAACTAATGAAAAACTGTTTTTT.

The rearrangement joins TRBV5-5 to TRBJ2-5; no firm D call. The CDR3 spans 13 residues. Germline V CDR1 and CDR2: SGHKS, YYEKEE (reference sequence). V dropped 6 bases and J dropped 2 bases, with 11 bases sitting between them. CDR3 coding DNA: TGTGCCAGCACTTGGGCAGAACAAGAGACCCAGTACTTC. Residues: CASTWAEQETQYF. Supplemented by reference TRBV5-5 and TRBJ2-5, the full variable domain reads DAGVTQSPTHLIKTRGQQVTLRCSPISGHKSVSWYQQVLGQGPQFIFQYYEKEERGRGNFPDRFSARQFPNYSSELNVNALLLGDSALYLCASTWAEQETQYFGPGTRLLVL.

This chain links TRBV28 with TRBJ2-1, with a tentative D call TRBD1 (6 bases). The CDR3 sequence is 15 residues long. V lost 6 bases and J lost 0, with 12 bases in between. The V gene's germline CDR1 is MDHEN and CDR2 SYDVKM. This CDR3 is CASSRRGLSYNEQFF. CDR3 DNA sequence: TGTGCCAGCAGCCGCAGGGGCCTCTCCTACAATGAGCAGTTCTTC.

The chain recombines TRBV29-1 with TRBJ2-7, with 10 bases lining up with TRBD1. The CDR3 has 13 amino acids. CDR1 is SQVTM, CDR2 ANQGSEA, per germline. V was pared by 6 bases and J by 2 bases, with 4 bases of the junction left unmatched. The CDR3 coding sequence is TGCAGCGTGCCCGGGACAGGGGCCTACGAGCAGTACTTC. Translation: CSVPGTGAYEQYF.